The TCR beta chain described here comes from a study of T cells after yellow fever vaccination. Trimming pared 4 bases from V and 5 bases from J, leaving 17 bases between. This CDR3 has 15 residues. CDR1 and CDR2 from the germline V gene are MNHEY and SVGEGT. TCRdb re-derived calls from the 5' RACE reads in MiXCR, one entry per CDR3 protein. The table shows about 300,000 distinct CDR3 sequences, with approximately 10% occurring only once. The TCR originated in a man between 18 and 29 years old who received the YFV17D yellow fever vaccine. This sample comprised CD4+ T cells sorted from PBMCs, obtained 5 days after the yellow fever booster vaccination. The V call is TRBV6-2 or TRBV6-3, the J call TRBJ1-2; D call uncertain. CDR3 sequence (DNA): TGTGCCAGCAGTTCCCCGCGGAGGCTTTGGTATGGCTACACCTTC. Protein sequence: CASSSPRRLWYGYTF.